This T cell receptor (beta chain) was captured by sequencing in a study of PD-1 blockade in classical Hodgkin lymphoma. Study information: The patients were dosed with nivolumab 3 mg/kg, infused intravenously every 2 weeks.

All patients experienced relapse after autologous stem cell transplantation, and brentuximab vedotin exposure was variable. Best overall response was complete response, partial response or progressive disease in these relapsed/refractory classical Hodgkin lymphoma patients. Generated by immunoSEQ multiplex PCR, the TCRdb table keeps only in-frame clones and is missing some. The data hold about 97,000 clones, with over 80% observed a single time. Germline V gives CDR1 SNHLY, CDR2 FYNNEI. The V and J ends lost 8 bases and 11 bases, in that order; junction bases with no gene match: 3. This CDR3 is built from 10 residues.

This TCR was recovered from a human donor with classical Hodgkin lymphoma. Specimen: peripheral blood mononuclear cells (PBMCs), collected at baseline. V usage is TRBV2 and J usage is TRBJ1-1, with 9 positions matching TRBD1. The CDR3 bases are TGTGCCAGCGGGGACAGGGTGGCTTTCTTT. Its translation is CASGDRVAFF.